These 3 T cell receptor beta chains were all obtained from the same sample, sequenced in a study of identical twins listed by TCRdb under 2016. The library was generated by 5' RACE. TCRdb shows the sequencer as Illumina HiSeq 2000. TCRdb redid the processing of the public reads, applying fastp at Q25 and MiXCR, and retained in-frame beta chains. Rows are unified per CDR3 protein, each entry keeping the most common DNA and genes. This sample is represented by more than 1.5 million distinct CDR3 sequences; roughly 35% of them were singletons. Over 0.25% of the sample goes to the ten largest clones. Sequenced material: cord blood. The receptors were sampled from a newborn girl in good health.

This clonotype was counted between two and nine times. The chain carries TRBV9 and TRBJ2-4; D call uncertain. Germline assignment: CDR1 SGDLS and CDR2 YYNGEE. Trimming took off 0 bases at V and 3 bases at J, with 13 bases between the two ends. The CDR3 covers 16 residues. The CDR3 region is CASSVEDFPGKNIQYF. In DNA form, the CDR3 reads TGTGCCAGCAGCGTAGAAGACTTCCCGGGCAAAAACATTCAGTACTTC.

This chain links TRBV7-2 with TRBJ2-7, with D possibly TRBD2 on 5 matching bases. V gave up 2 bases and J gave up 7 bases, with 18 bases separating them. Germline V gene sequence: CDR1 SGHTA, CDR2 FQGNSA. The CDR3 is 15 amino acids. DNA for the CDR3: TGTGCCAGCAGCTTAAATTGGGGAGCGTACAATGAGCAGTACTTC. It specifies CASSLNWGAYNEQYF.

This chain joins TRBV9 and TRBJ1-1, with D unresolved. Germline V gene lookup returns CDR1 SGDLS and CDR2 YYNGEE. CDR3 length: 14 amino acids. Trimming removed 0 bases at V and 5 bases at J, with 11 bases between. CDR3 protein: CASSVVGGLTEAFF. The CDR3, as DNA: TGTGCCAGCAGCGTAGTTGGAGGGTTGACTGAAGCTTTCTTT.